This T cell receptor beta chain came from a study of CXCR3-negative and CXCR3-positive naive CD8 T cells. Regarding the study as a whole: For memory CD8+ cells diversity was much lower, but both naive subsets had comparably high diversity. Memory cells diverged, while naive CXCR3-positive and CXCR3-negative cells had similar TRBV-TRBJ usage.

With respect to this clonotype: The antigen remains unidentified.

The method, 5' RACE with UMI labels, was used to prepare the TRB cDNA libraries. TCRdb re-analyzed the 5' RACE reads; it lists each CDR3 protein once, without DNA. The specimen's table records about 56,000 distinct CDR3 sequences. CDR3 length: 11 residues. Germline V gene data show CDR1 as DFQATT and CDR2 as SNEGSKA (reference sequence). Sequenced sample: memory CD8+ T cells from blood. This rearrangement joins TRBV20-1 to TRBJ1-2. The source of this sequence is a human donor in good health. Some clones in this sample may be carry-over from other donors' samples. CDR3 loop: CSANTPFGYTF.